The rows below give T cell receptor beta chains drawn from one sample of a study of shared clonotypes between healthy human individuals. This table comes from immunoSEQ multiplex PCR, and its TCRdb copy is limited to in-frame clones, with some not included. The sample records over a million clones, approximately 80% being singletons. Input material: memory CD4+ T cells from PBMCs. These receptors all come from a man aged 18 to 30 in good health. Some clones in this sample may be carry-over from other donors' samples. The CDR3 runs from the conserved cysteine through the conserved F or W. A D gene is named only where the DNA matches it firmly. Size tells how often a clone was seen (once, few, many) or the class of an expanded clone, and some rows leave it out.

>.|.|TRBV5-8|TRBJ2-7
CASSLRGRRGGTYEQYF
TGTGCCAGCAGCTTAAGGGGTCGCCGAGGAGGCACCTACGAGCAGTACTTC
>.|TRBD1|TRBV18|TRBJ1-1
CASSPPFAGGTEAFF
TGTGCCAGCTCACCACCATTCGCAGGGGGCACTGAAGCTTTCTTT
>.|.|TRBV18|TRBJ2-3
CASSLNGAISTDTQYF
TGTGCCAGCTCACTTAACGGAGCGATTAGCACAGATACGCAGTATTTT
>.|.|TRBV28|TRBJ1-2
CASSLPSDYGYTF
TGTGCCAGCAGTTTACCGTCGGATTATGGCTACACCTTC
>few|TRBD1|TRBV2|TRBJ1-5
CASSEQGDSNQPQHF
TGTGCCAGCAGTGAACAGGGGGATAGCAATCAGCCCCAGCATTTT
>.|.|TRBV19|TRBJ1-2
CASSPRTYRDGYTF
TGTGCCAGTAGTCCCCGAACTTACAGGGACGGCTACACCTTC
>.|TRBD1|TRBV2|TRBJ1-4
CASNRQGAGEKLFF
TGTGCCAGCAATAGACAGGGCGCGGGAGAAAAACTGTTTTTT
>.|TRBD2|TRBV7-9|TRBJ2-1
CASILTGLAYNNEQFF
TGTGCCAGCATCCTGACTGGACTAGCGTACAACAATGAGCAGTTCTTC
>.|TRBD1|TRBV9|TRBJ2-1
CASSRDRVNNEQFF
TGTGCCAGCAGCCGGGACAGGGTAAACAATGAGCAGTTCTTC
>once|.|TRBV6-1|TRBJ2-3
CASSRWKGTDTQYF
TGTGCCAGCAGTCGGTGGAAGGGAACAGATACGCAGTATTTT
>.|TRBD1|TRBV27|TRBJ1-5
CASSLFPDREGQPQHF
TGTGCCAGCAGTTTATTCCCCGACAGGGAGGGTCAGCCCCAGCATTTT
>many|.|TRBV29-1|TRBJ2-7
CSATTRDDLYF
TGCAGCGCGACCACCCGGGACGATCTATACTTC
>.|.|TRBV7-8|TRBJ2-7
CASSLVRGRSYEQYF
TGTGCCAGCAGCTTAGTTAGAGGCAGGTCCTACGAGCAGTACTTC
>few|TRBD1|TRBV28|TRBJ1-5
CASISTGGIQPQHF
TGTGCCAGCATCTCGACAGGGGGGATTCAGCCCCAGCATTTT
>.|TRBD2|TRBV27|TRBJ2-7
CASSSKYPGLAGHYEQYF
TGTGCCAGCAGTTCCAAGTACCCCGGACTAGCGGGACATTACGAGCAGTACTTC
>.|.|TRBV4-1|TRBJ1-4
CASSPRTVLNEKLFF
TGCGCCAGCAGCCCCCGGACGGTCCTTAATGAAAAACTGTTTTTT
>.|.|TRBV9|TRBJ2-1
CASSSTDPFTYNEQFF
TGTGCCAGCAGCTCGACAGACCCATTCACCTACAATGAGCAGTTCTTC
>.|TRBD1|TRBV6-5|TRBJ2-1
CASSYTDRGNEQFF
TGTGCCAGCAGTTACACCGACAGGGGCAATGAGCAGTTCTTC
>.|TRBD1|TRBV18|TRBJ2-3
CASSPMDRNTDTQYF
TGTGCCAGCTCACCCATGGACAGGAACACAGATACGCAGTATTTT
>.|.|TRBV5-8|TRBJ2-1
CASSYRSASEQFF
TGTGCCAGCAGCTACAGATCCGCAAGTGAGCAGTTCTTC
>.|TRBD1|TRBV28|TRBJ1-1
CASRLAGGTEAFF
TGTGCCAGCAGACTAGCAGGGGGCACTGAAGCTTTCTTT
>.|TRBD1|TRBV5-6|TRBJ2-4
CASSFTPGQGAAKNIQYF
TGTGCCAGCAGCTTCACACCCGGACAGGGGGCAGCCAAAAACATTCAGTACTTC
>.|TRBD1|TRBV5-1|TRBJ2-2
CASSLQGASTGELFF
TGCGCCAGCAGCTTGCAGGGGGCGAGCACCGGGGAGCTGTTTTTT
>.|TRBD1|TRBV4-1|TRBJ2-5
CASSQEYRGQGETQYF
TGCGCCAGCAGCCAAGAGTACAGGGGGCAGGGAGAGACCCAGTACTTC
>.|.|TRBV29-1|TRBJ2-7
CSMKTLNSYEQYF
TGCAGCATGAAGACGTTAAACTCCTACGAGCAGTACTTC
>.|.|TRBV19|TRBJ1-3
CASIGRFKDTIYF
TGTGCCTCGATCGGGAGGTTTAAGGACACCATATATTTT
>.|.|TRBV18|TRBJ1-5
CASSPGRFEGPLYSNQPQHF
TGTGCCAGCTCACCAGGCCGGTTCGAGGGACCCCTTTATAGCAATCAGCCCCAGCATTTT
>.|TRBD1|TRBV5-1|TRBJ1-1
CTSTGGQNTEAFF
TGCACGTCGACAGGGGGGCAGAACACTGAAGCTTTCTTT
>.|TRBD2|TRBV11-2|TRBJ2-1
CASSSRLADSYNEQFF
TGTGCCAGCAGCTCCAGACTAGCGGACTCCTACAATGAGCAGTTCTTC
>.|.|TRBV2|TRBJ1-3
CASSGGNAGNTIYF
TGTGCCAGCAGTGGAGGGAACGCTGGAAACACCATATATTTT
>.|TRBD1|TRBV7-9|TRBJ2-2
CASSLGSSQGAGELFF
TGTGCCAGCAGCTTAGGATCCAGCCAGGGGGCCGGGGAGCTGTTTTTT
>.|.|TRBV6-5|TRBJ2-3
CASRTAVTDTQYF
TGTGCCAGCAGAACTGCCGTCACAGATACGCAGTATTTT
>once|TRBD1|TRBV5-1|TRBJ2-4
CASSITPGQGNIQYF
TGCGCCAGCAGCATAACGCCAGGACAGGGGAACATTCAGTACTTC
>.|TRBD1|TRBV30|TRBJ2-1
CAWTLKGTGGNEQFF
TGTGCCTGGACCCTTAAGGGGACAGGGGGGAATGAGCAGTTCTTC
>once|.|TRBV6-5|TRBJ2-3
CASRADRRRDTQYF
TGTGCCAGCAGAGCCGACAGGCGCAGAGATACGCAGTATTTT
>.|TRBD1|TRBV5-5|TRBJ1-4
CASSDRGSGNEKLFF
TGTGCCAGCAGCGACAGGGGGAGCGGGAATGAAAAACTGTTTTTT
>few|.|TRBV29-1|TRBJ2-7
CSVQHRPSYEQYF
TGCAGCGTCCAACATCGGCCATCCTACGAGCAGTACTTC
>.|TRBD2|TRBV2|TRBJ2-1
CTSSGTGTSSLNEQFF
TGTACCAGCAGTGGTACCGGGACTAGTTCCCTCAATGAGCAGTTCTTC
>.|.|TRBV25-1|TRBJ2-7
CASSDQRYEQYF
TGTGCCAGCAGTGACCAGAGGTACGAGCAGTACTTC
>.|TRBD1|TRBV28|TRBJ2-7
CASRTQTGTAKRSSYEQYF
TGTGCCAGCAGAACACAGACCGGGACAGCAAAAAGGAGCTCCTACGAGCAGTACTTC
>.|.|TRBV4-1|TRBJ1-1
CASSQDADSERAAFF
TGCGCCAGCAGCCAAGACGCGGATTCCGAACGGGCCGCTTTCTTT
>few|TRBD2|TRBV5-1|TRBJ2-3
CASSFEREAGADTQYF
TGCGCCAGCAGCTTTGAGCGGGAGGCTGGGGCAGATACGCAGTATTTT
>.|.|TRBV20-1|TRBJ1-3
CSAANGNTIYF
TGCAGTGCTGCTAATGGAAACACCATATATTTT
>.|TRBD1|TRBV2|TRBJ1-1
CASSVPGQAVNTEAFF
TGTGCCAGCAGTGTCCCGGGACAGGCAGTGAACACTGAAGCTTTCTTT
>.|.|TRBV21-1|TRBJ1-5
CASSKEGRGNNQPQHF
TGTGCCAGCAGCAAAGAAGGCAGGGGAAACAATCAGCCCCAGCATTTT
>.|.|TRBV18|TRBJ2-5
CASSQGSVETQYF
TGTGCCAGCTCACAGGGGTCTGTGGAGACCCAGTACTTC
>.|TRBD1|TRBV5-4|TRBJ1-4
CASSPPGQGKQKLFF
TGTGCCAGCAGCCCACCGGGACAGGGAAAACAAAAACTGTTTTTT
>once|.|TRBV6-1|TRBJ2-7
CASRKAGTSTYEQYF
TGTGCCAGCAGGAAAGCCGGGACAAGTACCTACGAGCAGTACTTC
>.|.|TRBV18|TRBJ2-2
CASSPPSRGSSGELFF
TGTGCCAGCTCACCACCGTCCAGGGGCAGCTCCGGGGAGCTGTTTTTT
>.|TRBD1|TRBV5-1|TRBJ1-4
CASRPGTGNEKLFF
TGCGCCAGCAGACCCGGGACAGGGAACGAAAAACTGTTTTTT
>few|TRBD2|TRBV27|TRBJ2-7
CASSAPSGGGSYEQYF
TGTGCCAGCAGTGCACCTAGCGGGGGGGGCTCCTACGAGCAGTACTTC
>.|.|TRBV9|TRBJ2-3
CASSAAPFDTQYF
TGTGCCAGCAGCGCGGCCCCCTTCGATACGCAGTATTTT
>.|.|TRBV4-1|TRBJ1-4
CASSQDTYNEKLFF
TGCGCCAGCAGCCAAGATACTTATAATGAAAAACTGTTTTTT
>.|.|TRBV10-3|TRBJ1-2
CAISETDGYTF
TGTGCCATCAGTGAGACGGATGGCTACACCTTC